The 6 T cell receptor beta chains in this list originate from one sample, sequenced in a study of shared clonotypes between healthy human individuals. Assay used: immunoSEQ multiplex PCR; TCRdb lists only in-frame clones, some missing. This sample has around 1.1 million clones, with 70% to 80% found just once. The sequenced material came from memory CD4+ T cells from PBMCs. As to subset: CD45RA-negative fraction. The receptors shown here come from a man younger than 35 in good health. Some clones in this sample may be carry-over from other donors' samples.

The rearrangement links TRBV30 to TRBJ2-5; D is ambiguous. Gene TRBJ2-7 matches the end of the DNA better, so the J call may be wrong. The germline V gene encodes CDR1 GTSNPN and CDR2 SVGIG (reference sequence). This CDR3 has 13 amino acids. The CDR3 DNA is TGTGCCTGGAGTGGCCTAGTCTCCTACGAGCAGTACTTC. Amino acids: CAWSGLVSYEQYF.

The chain links TRBV4-2 to TRBJ1-2, with D possibly TRBD1 on 5 matching bases. The CDR3 runs 13 residues. V was clipped by 5 bases and J by 4 bases, with 11 bases between them. Germline CDR1 is LGHNA and CDR2 is YNFKEQ. The DNA for the CDR3 is TGTGCCAGCAGCTTTGGGGGTGTCTATGGCTACACCTTC. Amino acids: CASSFGGVYGYTF.

CDR3 in amino acids: CASSAEGGFQPQHF. The CDR3 DNA reads as TGTGCCAGCAGTGCCGAAGGTGGATTTCAGCCCCAGCATTTT. The J gene is TRBJ1-5, the V gene TRBV6-1; D is ambiguous. Germline V gene sequence: CDR1 MNHNS, CDR2 SASEGT. V lost 4 bases to trimming and J lost 6 bases, with 13 bases between them. The CDR3 runs 14 residues.

The V and J genes are TRBV29-1 and TRBJ2-1; D uncertain. V shed 0 bases and J shed 7 bases, with 13 bases lying between them. Germline V gives CDR1 SQVTM, CDR2 ANQGSEA. This CDR3 is 14 amino acids long. This CDR3 reads CSVEDRQDGNEQFF. The CDR3 nucleotides are TGCAGCGTTGAAGATCGTCAGGACGGGAATGAGCAGTTCTTC.

The J gene is TRBJ2-7, the V gene TRBV7-8; 9 nucleotides align to TRBD1. V lost 2 bases and J lost 4; bases outside the gene matches: 9. The CDR3 extends over 16 amino acids. From germline, CDR1 is SGHVS and CDR2 FQNEAQ. Here the CDR3 DNA reads TGTGCCAGCAGCTTACTCCGGGACAGGGTTTCGTACGAGCAGTACTTC. This codes for CASSLLRDRVSYEQYF.

This clone was picked up one time. The CDR3 sequence is CASSLEVGLSYNEQFF. The CDR3 bases are TGTGCCAGCAGCTTAGAAGTAGGACTTTCTTACAATGAGCAGTTCTTC. The chain joins TRBV7-2 to TRBJ2-1; D may be TRBD2 (5 bases). The CDR3 is made up of 16 amino acids. V lost 1 base to trimming and J lost 4 bases, with 14 bases between them. The germline V gene has CDR1 SGHTA and CDR2 FQGNSA.